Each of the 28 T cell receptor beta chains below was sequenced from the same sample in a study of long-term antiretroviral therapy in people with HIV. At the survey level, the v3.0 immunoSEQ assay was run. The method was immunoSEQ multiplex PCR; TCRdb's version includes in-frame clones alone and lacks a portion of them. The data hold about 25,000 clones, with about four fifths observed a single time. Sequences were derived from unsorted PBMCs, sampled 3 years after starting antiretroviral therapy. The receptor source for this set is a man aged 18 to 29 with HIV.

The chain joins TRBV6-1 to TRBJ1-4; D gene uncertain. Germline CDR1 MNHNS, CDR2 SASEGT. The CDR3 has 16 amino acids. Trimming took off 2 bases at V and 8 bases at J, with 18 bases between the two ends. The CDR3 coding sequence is TGTGCCAGCAGTGAACCCGCCGGGGAGCAGGACGAAAAACTGTTTTTT. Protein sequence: CASSEPAGEQDEKLFF.

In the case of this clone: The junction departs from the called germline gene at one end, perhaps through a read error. CDR3 sequence reads: CASSLRDDTEAFF. The CDR3 DNA sequence: TGTGCTAGCAGCCTTCGGGATGACACTGAAGCTTTCTTT. This rearrangement joins TRBV7-7 to TRBJ1-1; D unclear. In germline, CDR1 is SSHAT, CDR2 FNYEAQ (reference sequence). This CDR3 region has 13 residues.

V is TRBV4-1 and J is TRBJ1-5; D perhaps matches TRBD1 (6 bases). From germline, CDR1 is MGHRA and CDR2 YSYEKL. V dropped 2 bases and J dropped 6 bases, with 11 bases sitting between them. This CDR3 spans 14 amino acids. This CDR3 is CASSQTGIGQPQHF. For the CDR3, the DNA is TGCGCCAGCAGCCAAACAGGGATTGGTCAGCCCCAGCATTTT.

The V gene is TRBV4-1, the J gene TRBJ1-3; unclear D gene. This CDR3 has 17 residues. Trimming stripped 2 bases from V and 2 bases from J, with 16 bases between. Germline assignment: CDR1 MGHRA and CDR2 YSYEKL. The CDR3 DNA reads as TGCGCCAGCAGCCAACCCTCCCGGGGTAGTCCTGGAAACACCATATATTTT. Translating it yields CASSQPSRGSPGNTIYF.

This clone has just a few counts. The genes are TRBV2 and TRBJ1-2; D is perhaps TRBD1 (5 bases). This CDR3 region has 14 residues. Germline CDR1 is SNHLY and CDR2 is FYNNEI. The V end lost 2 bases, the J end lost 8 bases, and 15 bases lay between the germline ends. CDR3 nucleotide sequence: TGTGCCAGCAGTGAACAGGGCCAGATAGGCGGCTACACCTTC. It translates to CASSEQGQIGGYTF. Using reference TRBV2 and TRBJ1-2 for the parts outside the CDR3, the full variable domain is EPEVTQTPSHQVTQMGQEVILRCVPISNHLYFYWYRQILGQKVEFLVSFYNNEISEKSEIFDDQFSVERPDGSNFTLKIRSTKLEDSAMYFCASSEQGQIGGYTFGSGTRLTVV.

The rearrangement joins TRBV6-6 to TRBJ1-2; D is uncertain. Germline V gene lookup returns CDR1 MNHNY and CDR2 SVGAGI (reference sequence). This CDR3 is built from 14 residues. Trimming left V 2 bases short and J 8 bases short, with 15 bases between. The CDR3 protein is CASSYPGDLGGYTF. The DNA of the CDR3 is TGTGCCAGCAGTTACCCCGGTGACCTCGGGGGCTACACCTTC.

The CDR3 DNA reads as TGTGCCAGCAGTCTTCTGCAGGATATCACTGAAGCTTTCTTT. Its protein is CASSLLQDITEAFF. The rearrangement uses TRBV2 and TRBJ1-1; D ambiguous. CDR3 size: 14 residues. Germline-derived CDR1 and CDR2 are SNHLY and FYNNEI. The V and J ends lost 5 bases and 4 bases respectively, with 14 bases between them.

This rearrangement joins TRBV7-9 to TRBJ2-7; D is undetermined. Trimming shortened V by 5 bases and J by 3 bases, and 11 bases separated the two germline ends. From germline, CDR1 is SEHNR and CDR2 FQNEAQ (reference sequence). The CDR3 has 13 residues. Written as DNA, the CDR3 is TGTGCCAGCAGCCCCAAGGACGGCTACGAGCAGTACTTC. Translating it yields CASSPKDGYEQYF. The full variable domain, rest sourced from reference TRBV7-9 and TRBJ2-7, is DTGVSQNPRHKITKRGQNVTFRCDPISEHNRLYWYRQTLGQGPEFLTYFQNEAQLEKSRLLSDRFSAERPKGSFSTLEIQRTEQGDSAMYLCASSPKDGYEQYFGPGTRLTVT.

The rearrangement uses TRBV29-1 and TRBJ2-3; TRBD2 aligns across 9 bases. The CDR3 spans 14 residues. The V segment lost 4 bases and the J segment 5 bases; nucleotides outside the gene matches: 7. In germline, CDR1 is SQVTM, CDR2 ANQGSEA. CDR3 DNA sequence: TGCAGCGTTGCCCGAGCGGGGGGTATAGATACGCAGTATTTT. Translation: CSVARAGGIDTQYF.

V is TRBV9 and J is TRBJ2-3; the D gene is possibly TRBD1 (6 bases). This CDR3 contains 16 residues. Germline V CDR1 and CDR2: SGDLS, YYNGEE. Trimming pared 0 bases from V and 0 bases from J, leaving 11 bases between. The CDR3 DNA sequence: TGTGCCAGCAGCGTAGGAGGGACACCTAGCACAGATACGCAGTATTTT. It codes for CASSVGGTPSTDTQYF.

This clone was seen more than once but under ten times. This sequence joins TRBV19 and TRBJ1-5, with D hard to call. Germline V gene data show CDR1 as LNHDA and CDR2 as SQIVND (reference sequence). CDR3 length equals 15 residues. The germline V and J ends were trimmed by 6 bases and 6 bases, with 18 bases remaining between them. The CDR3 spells CASSPRLAEVQPQHF. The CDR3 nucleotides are TGTGCCAGTAGCCCAAGGTTGGCAGAAGTTCAGCCCCAGCATTTT.

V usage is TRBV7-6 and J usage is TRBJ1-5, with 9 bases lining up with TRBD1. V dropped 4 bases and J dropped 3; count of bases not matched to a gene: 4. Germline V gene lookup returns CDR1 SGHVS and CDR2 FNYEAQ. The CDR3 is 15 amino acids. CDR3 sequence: CASSSGTGINQPQHF. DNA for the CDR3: TGTGCCAGCAGCTCAGGGACAGGGATCAATCAGCCCCAGCATTTT.

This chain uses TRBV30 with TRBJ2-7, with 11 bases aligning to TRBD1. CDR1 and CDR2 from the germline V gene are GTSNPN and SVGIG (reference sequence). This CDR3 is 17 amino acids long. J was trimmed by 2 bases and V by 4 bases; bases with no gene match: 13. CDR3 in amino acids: CAWIPPGWDRGAYEQYF. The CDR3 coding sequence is TGTGCCTGGATCCCCCCGGGCTGGGACAGGGGGGCCTACGAGCAGTACTTC.

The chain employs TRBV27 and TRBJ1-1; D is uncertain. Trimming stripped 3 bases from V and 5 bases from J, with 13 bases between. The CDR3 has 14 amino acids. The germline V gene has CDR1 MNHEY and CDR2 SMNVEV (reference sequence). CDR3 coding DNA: TGTGCCAGCAGTTTTGGAGGCGTGAGTACTGAAGCTTTCTTT. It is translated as CASSFGGVSTEAFF.

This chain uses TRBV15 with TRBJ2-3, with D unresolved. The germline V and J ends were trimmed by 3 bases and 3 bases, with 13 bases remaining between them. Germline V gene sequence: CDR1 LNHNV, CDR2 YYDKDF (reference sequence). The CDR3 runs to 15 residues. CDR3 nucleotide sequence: TGTGCCACCAGCAGCCCCTTGAGCGCTACAGATACGCAGTATTTT. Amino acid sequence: CATSSPLSATDTQYF. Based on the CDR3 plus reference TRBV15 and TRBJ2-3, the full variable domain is DAMVIQNPRYQVTQFGKPVTLSCSQTLNHNVMYWYQQKSSQAPKLLFHYYDKDFNNEADTPDNFQSRRPNTSFCFLDIRSPGLGDTAMYLCATSSPLSATDTQYFGPGTRLTVL.

The CDR3 spells CAWTQRGGGNYGYTF. Written as DNA, the CDR3 is TGTGCCTGGACCCAACGTGGGGGCGGAAACTATGGCTACACCTTC. The rearrangement links TRBV30 to TRBJ1-2, with a possible D match to TRBD1 (6 bases). Per germline, CDR1 GTSNPN and CDR2 SVGIG (reference sequence). Trimming removed 4 bases from V and 2 bases from J, with 17 bases in between. The CDR3 length is 15 residues.

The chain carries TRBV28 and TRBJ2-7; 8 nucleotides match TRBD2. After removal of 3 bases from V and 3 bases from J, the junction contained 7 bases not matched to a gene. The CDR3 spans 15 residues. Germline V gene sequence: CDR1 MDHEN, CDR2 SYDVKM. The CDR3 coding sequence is TGTGCCAGCAGTTTTGACGGGGGGGCGGACTACGAGCAGTACTTC. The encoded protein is CASSFDGGADYEQYF.

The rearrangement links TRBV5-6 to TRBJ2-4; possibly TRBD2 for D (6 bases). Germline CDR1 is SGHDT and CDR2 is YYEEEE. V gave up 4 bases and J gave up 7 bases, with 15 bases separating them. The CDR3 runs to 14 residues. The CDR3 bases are TGTGCCAGCAGCCCCCTCCAGGAGGGCAACATTCAGTACTTC. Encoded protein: CASSPLQEGNIQYF.

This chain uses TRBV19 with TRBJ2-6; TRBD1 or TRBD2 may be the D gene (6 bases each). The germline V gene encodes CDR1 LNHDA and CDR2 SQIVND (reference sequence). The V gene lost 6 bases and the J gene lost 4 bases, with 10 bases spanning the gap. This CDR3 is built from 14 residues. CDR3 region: CASSRGGGANVLTF. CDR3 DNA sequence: TGTGCCAGTAGCAGGGGAGGAGGGGCCAACGTCCTGACTTTC.

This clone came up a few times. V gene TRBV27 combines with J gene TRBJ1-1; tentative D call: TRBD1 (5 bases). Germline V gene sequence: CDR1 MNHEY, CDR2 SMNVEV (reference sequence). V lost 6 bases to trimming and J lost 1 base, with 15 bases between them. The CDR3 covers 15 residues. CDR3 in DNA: TGTGCCAGCAGACTGCTAGAGACAGCGAACACTGAAGCTTTCTTT. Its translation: CASRLLETANTEAFF.

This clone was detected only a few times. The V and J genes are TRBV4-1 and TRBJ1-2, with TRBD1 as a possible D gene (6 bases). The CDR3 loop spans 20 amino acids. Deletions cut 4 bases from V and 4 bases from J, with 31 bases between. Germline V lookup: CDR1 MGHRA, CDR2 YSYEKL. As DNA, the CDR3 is TGCGCCAGCAGCCCCCCTCCGGGTGGGGGAACAGGGTCCGTCCGCTATGGCTACACCTTC. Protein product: CASSPPPGGGTGSVRYGYTF.

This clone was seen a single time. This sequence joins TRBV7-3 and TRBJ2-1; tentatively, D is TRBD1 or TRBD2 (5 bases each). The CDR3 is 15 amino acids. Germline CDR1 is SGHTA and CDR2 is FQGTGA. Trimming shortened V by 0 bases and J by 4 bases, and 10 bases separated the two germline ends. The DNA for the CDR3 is TGTGCCAGCAGCTTAACGGGGACCACATACAATGAGCAGTTCTTC. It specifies CASSLTGTTYNEQFF.

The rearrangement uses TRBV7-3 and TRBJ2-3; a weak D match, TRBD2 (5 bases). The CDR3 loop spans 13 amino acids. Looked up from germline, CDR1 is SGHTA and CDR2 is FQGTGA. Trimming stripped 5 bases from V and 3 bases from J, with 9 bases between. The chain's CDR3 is CASSRGRTDTQYF. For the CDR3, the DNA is TGTGCCAGCAGCCGGGGAAGGACAGATACGCAGTATTTT. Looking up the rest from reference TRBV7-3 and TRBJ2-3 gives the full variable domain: GAGVSQTPSNKVTEKGKYVELRCDPISGHTALYWYRQSLGQGPEFLIYFQGTGAADDSGLPNDRFFAVRPEGSVSTLKIQRTERGDSAVYLCASSRGRTDTQYFGPGTRLTVL.

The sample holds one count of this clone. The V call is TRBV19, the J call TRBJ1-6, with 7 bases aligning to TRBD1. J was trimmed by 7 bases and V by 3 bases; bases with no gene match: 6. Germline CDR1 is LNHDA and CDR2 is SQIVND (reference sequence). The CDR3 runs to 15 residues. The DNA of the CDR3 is TGTGCCAGTAGTATCGGACAGGTTTTGAATTCACCCCTCCACTTT. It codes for CASSIGQVLNSPLHF.

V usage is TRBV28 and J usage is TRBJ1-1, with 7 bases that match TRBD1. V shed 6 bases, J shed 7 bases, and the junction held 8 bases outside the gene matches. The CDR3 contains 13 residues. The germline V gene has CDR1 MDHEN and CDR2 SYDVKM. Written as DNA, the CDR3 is TGTGCCAGCAGGACCCCAGGGGGAGGTGAAGCTTTCTTT. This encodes CASRTPGGGEAFF.

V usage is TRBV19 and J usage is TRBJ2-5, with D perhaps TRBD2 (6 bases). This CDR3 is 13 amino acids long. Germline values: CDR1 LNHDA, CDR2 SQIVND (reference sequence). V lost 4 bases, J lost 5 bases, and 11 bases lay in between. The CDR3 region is CASSNRGTETQYF. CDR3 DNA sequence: TGTGCCAGTAGTAACCGGGGGACGGAGACCCAGTACTTC.

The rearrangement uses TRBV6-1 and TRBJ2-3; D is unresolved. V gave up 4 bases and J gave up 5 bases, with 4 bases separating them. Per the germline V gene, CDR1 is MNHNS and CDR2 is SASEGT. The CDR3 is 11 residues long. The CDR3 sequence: CASSVVDTQYF. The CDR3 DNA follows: TGTGCCAGCAGTGTAGTAGATACGCAGTATTTT.

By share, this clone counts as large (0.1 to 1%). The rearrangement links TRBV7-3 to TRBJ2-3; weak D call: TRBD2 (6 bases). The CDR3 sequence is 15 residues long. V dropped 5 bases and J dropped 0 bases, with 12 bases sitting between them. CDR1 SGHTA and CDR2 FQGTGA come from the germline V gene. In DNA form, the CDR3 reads TGTGCCAGCAGCCGTCTAGCGAAGAGCACAGATACGCAGTATTTT. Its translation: CASSRLAKSTDTQYF.